What follows are 14 T cell receptor beta chains derived from one specimen sequenced in a study of T cells in Graves' hyperthyroidism and ophthalmopathy. RNA transcripts served as the template for amplifying TCR beta CDR3 regions. A set of HTBI primers served as the primers for a first-round RT-PCR of the TCR CDR3. One entry per CDR3 protein results from TCRdb running MiXCR on the multiplex PCR reads. The sample has under 650,000 distinct CDR3 sequences, around 15% seen once; the top ten hold 3.5% to 4%. Sequenced sample: blood. The source of these receptors is a woman between 25 and 40 years old with Graves' hyperthyroidism.

CDR3: CASSSGQEGETQYF. CDR3 DNA: TGCGCCAGCAGCTCGGGACAGGAGGGAGAGACCCAGTACTTC. The chain couples TRBV5-1 to TRBJ2-5; 8 positions agree with TRBD1. Germline V gives CDR1 SGHRS, CDR2 YFSETQ. J lost 4 bases, V lost 3 bases, and 5 bases had no gene match. The CDR3 runs to 14 residues. Complete variable domain (other parts from reference TRBV5-1 and TRBJ2-5): KAGVTQTPRYLIKTRGQQVTLSCSPISGHRSVSWYQQTPGQGLQFLFEYFSETQRNKGNFPGRFSGRQFSNSRSEMNVSTLELGDSALYLCASSSGQEGETQYFGPGTRLLVL.

This clonotype was observed a handful of times. The rearrangement links TRBV29-1 to TRBJ2-7, with D possibly called TRBD1 or TRBD2 (5 bases each). The V gene's germline CDR1 is SQVTM and CDR2 ANQGSEA. Trimming took 3 bases from V and 1 from J, leaving 10 bases between them. This CDR3 has 13 amino acids. The CDR3, as DNA: TGCAGCGTTGAGGTAGAGGGGTCCTACGAGCAGTACTTC. It specifies CSVEVEGSYEQYF.

This clonotype occurred many times. The chain uses TRBV7-8 and TRBJ2-3, with unresolved D. Trimming shortened V by 3 bases and J by 0 bases, and 7 bases separated the two germline ends. This CDR3 has 14 amino acids. In germline, CDR1 is SGHVS, CDR2 FQNEAQ. The CDR3 DNA reads TGTGCCAGCAGCTTGACAAGAAGCACAGATACGCAGTATTTT. This gives the protein CASSLTRSTDTQYF.

This clonotype appeared many times. The rearrangement joins TRBV28 to TRBJ2-1; D gene uncertain. This CDR3 is 14 amino acids long. Germline CDR1 reads MDHEN; CDR2 reads SYDVKM. V lost 3 bases and J lost 1, with 7 bases in between. The CDR3 coding sequence is TGTGCCAGCAGTTTTATAGGGTCCTACAATGAGCAGTTCTTC. Protein product: CASSFIGSYNEQFF. Full variable domain (outside the CDR3, taken from reference TRBV28 and TRBJ2-1): DVKVTQSSRYLVKRTGEKVFLECVQDMDHENMFWYRQDPGLGLRLIYFSYDVKMKEKGDIPEGYSVSREKKERFSLILESASTNQTSMYLCASSFIGSYNEQFFGPGTRLTVL.

Comment on this clonotype: This may arise from a read error, as a much more abundant clone is one base away. The V and J genes are TRBV28 and TRBJ2-5; 9 nucleotides align to TRBD1. CDR1 MDHEN and CDR2 SYDVKM come from the germline V gene. The CDR3 sequence is 16 residues long. CDR3 sequence (DNA): TGTGCCAGCAGTTCTATCCGGGACAGGGTGATTGAGACCCAGCACTTC. It codes for CASSSIRDRVIETQHF.

This clonotype was counted many times. This chain connects TRBV27 to TRBJ2-1, with D uncertain. Trimming took off 2 bases at V and 7 bases at J, with 18 bases between the two ends. There are 16 residues in the CDR3. Germline assignment: CDR1 MNHEY and CDR2 SMNVEV (reference sequence). The CDR3 protein is CASSLVRSTVGNEQFF. The CDR3 DNA is TGTGCCAGCAGTTTAGTAAGGAGTACGGTTGGGAATGAGCAGTTCTTC.

V is TRBV27 and J is TRBJ1-6; 11 bases are a match to TRBD1. The germline CDR1 and CDR2 sequences are MNHEY and SMNVEV (reference sequence). The CDR3 runs 16 residues. The V and J ends lost 6 bases and 5 bases, in that order; junction bases with no gene match: 6. The CDR3 sequence: CASRTGTGGNNSPLHF. The CDR3 DNA follows: TGTGCCAGCAGAACCGGGACAGGGGGGAATAATTCACCCCTCCACTTT.

A word on this clonotype: At one of its ends the junction is not consistent with the germline gene, which may arise from a read error. This CDR3 reads CAGSQLYEQYF. DNA for the CDR3: TGTGCCGGCAGCCAACTTTACGAGCAGTACTTC. V and J are TRBV3-1 and TRBJ2-7; D gene unclear. Per the germline V gene, CDR1 is LGHDT and CDR2 is YNNKEL (reference sequence). The CDR3 has 11 amino acids.

A few counts support this clonotype. V and J are TRBV11-2 and TRBJ2-2; no definite D call. Trimming took off 2 bases at V and 3 bases at J, with 10 bases between the two ends. CDR1 SGHAT and CDR2 FQNNGV come from the germline V gene. The CDR3 has 15 amino acids. CDR3 residues: CASSLLPDYTGELFF. The CDR3 bases are TGTGCCAGCAGCTTACTTCCTGATTACACCGGGGAGCTGTTTTTT.

This clonotype was counted many times. The chain is built from TRBV11-3 and TRBJ2-7; no definite D call. Trimming removed 0 bases at V and 0 bases at J, with 6 bases between. CDR1 and CDR2 (germline): SGHNT, YENEEA. The CDR3 runs to 14 residues. The CDR3 sequence: CASSLDSISYEQYF. The CDR3 DNA reads as TGTGCCAGCAGCTTAGACAGTATCTCCTACGAGCAGTACTTC.

This clonotype has just a few counts. The chain couples TRBV12-3 or TRBV12-4 to TRBJ2-2, with 10 bases lining up with TRBD1. This CDR3 has 17 amino acids. V shed 1 base, J shed 4 bases, and the junction held 6 bases outside the gene matches. CDR3 nucleotide sequence: TGTGCCAGCAGTTTAGGGGACAGGGGATGGGGCACCGGGGAGCTGTTTTTT. Protein: CASSLGDRGWGTGELFF.

The CDR3 DNA sequence: TGTGCCAGTAGTGATACACAGGGATCCCAAGAGACCCAGTACTTC. Translation gives CASSDTQGSQETQYF. This chain uses TRBV19 with TRBJ2-5, with D perhaps matching TRBD1 (6 bases). Trimming took off 5 bases at V and 1 base at J, with 14 bases between the two ends. This CDR3 has 15 amino acids. Germline CDR1 and CDR2: LNHDA and SQIVND (reference sequence).

Details on this clonotype: The junction and the germline gene differ at one end; a read error may be behind it. This chain links TRBV12-3 or TRBV12-4 with TRBJ1-4; no reliable D call. The CDR3 spans 15 residues. In DNA form, the CDR3 reads TGTGCCAGCAGTCCTACCTGGACCCTTCCTGAAAACCTGTTTTTT. Translation gives CASSPTWTLPENLFF.

V usage is TRBV27 and J usage is TRBJ1-3; D is uncertain. Per the germline V gene, CDR1 is MNHEY and CDR2 is SMNVEV (reference sequence). V gave up 6 bases and J gave up 0 bases, with 12 bases separating them. The CDR3 is 15 amino acids. As DNA, the CDR3 is TGTGCCAGCAGCTCGGGCTATAACTCTGGAAACACCATATATTTT. Translation: CASSSGYNSGNTIYF.